This TCR beta chain was profiled in a study of T cell responses to AZD1222 COVID-19 vaccine. Notes on the study in general: Spike-wide coverage was observed for vaccine-associated CD4 TCRs, with dominant responses at 160-218 and 743-854.

Repertoires were generated with immunoSEQ multiplex PCR, while TCRdb's copy carries only in-frame clones and drops some. The sample records 150,000 or so clones, roughly 89% being singletons. For this clone: Its specificity is not known.

The sequenced sample was peripheral blood, obtained on day 0 of AZD1222 vaccination. This receptor was identified in an adult in good health.

CDR3 region: CASSPPIGGESTDTQYF. CDR3 DNA: TGCGCCAGCAGCCCCCCCATCGGCGGGGAGAGCACAGATACGCAGTATTTT. The chain recombines TRBV5-1 with TRBJ2-3; D is perhaps TRBD2 (6 bases). V lost 4 bases to trimming and J lost 0 bases, with 18 bases between them. The germline V gene has CDR1 SGHRS and CDR2 YFSETQ. The CDR3 spans 17 residues.